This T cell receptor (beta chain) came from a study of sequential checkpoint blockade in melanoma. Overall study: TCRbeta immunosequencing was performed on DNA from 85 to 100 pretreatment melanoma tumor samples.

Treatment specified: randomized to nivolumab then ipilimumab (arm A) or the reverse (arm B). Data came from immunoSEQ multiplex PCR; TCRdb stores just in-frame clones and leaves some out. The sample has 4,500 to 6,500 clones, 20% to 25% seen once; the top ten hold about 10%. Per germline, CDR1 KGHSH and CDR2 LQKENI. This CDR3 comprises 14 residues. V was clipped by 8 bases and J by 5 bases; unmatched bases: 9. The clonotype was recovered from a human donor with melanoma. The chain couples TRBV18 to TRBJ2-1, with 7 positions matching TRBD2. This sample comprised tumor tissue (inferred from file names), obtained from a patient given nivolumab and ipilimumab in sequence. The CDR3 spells CASGNTAGDNEQFF. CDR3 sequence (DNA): TGTGCCAGCGGGAATACGGCGGGAGACAATGAGCAGTTCTTC.